By sample share, the clone carrying this T cell receptor (beta chain) is medium-sized (0.01 to 0.1%). It is unclear where the CDR3 begins or ends on the DNA, so no DNA is shown, and the CDR3 is as TCRdb lists it. The data were obtained in a study of spatial heterogeneity in lung cancer. Across the whole study: Alpha-chain sequences were detected in numbers that were consistently lower than beta-chain sequences.

Time point specified: sample taken at primary tumor resection. Material for sequencing was whole RNA from tumor, nontumor lung or frozen PBMC, left unsorted. Untreated early-stage non-small cell lung cancer patients, over 55 in total, were the donors. The study tagged each TCR cDNA molecule with a unique molecular identifier. TCRdb reprocessed the 5' RACE reads via MiXCR and lists one record per CDR3 protein. Among roughly 3,000 distinct CDR3 sequences listed, 10% to 15% were seen once. The CDR3 spans 13 amino acids, including both terminal residues. The origin of this receptor is a male donor with early-stage non-small cell lung cancer. The rearrangement joins TRBV12-3 or TRBV12-4 to TRBJ1-1; the tabulated D call, TRBD1, remains unverified against the DNA. Material: normal lung tissue next to the tumor, obtained at surgery. CDR3 sequence reads: CASSSGPATEAFF.